The next 9 T cell receptor beta chains were all read from a single sample in a study of cytomegalovirus exposure and HLA in healthy donors (TCRdb year 2017). Library construction relied on the immunoSEQ multiplex PCR assay. TCRdb holds this immuneACCESS table with in-frame rearrangements only. Some clones are missing; in checked studies, unresolved V genes explain under half, and the rest has no known cause. This sample holds approximately 98,000 clones; approximately 94% were observed only once. The top ten clones comprise approximately 0.67% of the sample. The sample comprised PBMCs. Receptors originate from a woman aged 18 to 35 in good health and CMV-seronegative.

The chain joins TRBV2 to TRBJ2-5; 12 bases map to TRBD2. The CDR3 is made up of 15 amino acids. V was clipped by 10 bases and J by 1 base; unmatched bases: 7. Germline CDR1 reads SNHLY; CDR2 reads FYNNEI. CDR3 in amino acids: CATVRTSGTQETQYF. Written as DNA, the CDR3 is TGTGCCACCGTGCGGACTAGCGGGACCCAAGAGACCCAGTACTTC. Full variable domain (missing parts from reference TRBV2 and TRBJ2-5): EPEVTQTPSHQVTQMGQEVILRCVPISNHLYFYWYRQILGQKVEFLVSFYNNEISEKSEIFDDQFSVERPDGSNFTLKIRSTKLEDSAMYFCATVRTSGTQETQYFGPGTRLLVL.

The chain couples TRBV15 to TRBJ1-2; 7 nucleotides match TRBD1. The germline gives CDR1 LNHNV, CDR2 YYDKDF (reference sequence). This CDR3 has 14 residues. With 0 bases clipped from V and 8 bases from J, the junction kept 6 bases outside the gene matches. In DNA form, the CDR3 reads TGTGCCACCAGCAGAGATCTTCAGGGGGACGGCTACACCTTC. It translates to CATSRDLQGDGYTF.

This clone was seen just once. The V call is TRBV18, the J call TRBJ2-7; 12 nucleotides agree with TRBD2. V dropped 2 bases and J dropped 6; count of bases not matched to a gene: 8. The germline V gene encodes CDR1 KGHSH and CDR2 LQKENI. The CDR3 is 16 amino acids. The CDR3: CASSPNSLAGGREQYF. As DNA, the CDR3 is TGTGCCAGCTCACCAAACAGTCTAGCGGGGGGGCGCGAGCAGTACTTC.

The chain uses TRBV27 and TRBJ2-1; 10 nucleotides line up with TRBD2. CDR1 MNHEY and CDR2 SMNVEV come from the germline V gene (reference sequence). With 2 bases clipped from V and 9 bases from J, the junction kept 10 bases outside the gene matches. The CDR3 spans 16 residues. The CDR3 loop is CASSLGRAGGQREQFF. The CDR3, as DNA: TGTGCCAGCAGTTTAGGTCGAGCGGGGGGGCAGCGTGAGCAGTTCTTC.

The chain recombines TRBV19 with TRBJ2-5; D perhaps matches TRBD2 (6 bases). The CDR3 runs to 15 residues. V lost 5 bases to trimming and J lost 2 bases, with 15 bases between them. CDR1 LNHDA and CDR2 SQIVND come from the germline V gene (reference sequence). The CDR3 DNA is TGTGCCAGTAGTGGATCGGGACTGAAACAAGAGACCCAGTACTTC. Translating it yields CASSGSGLKQETQYF.

The gene calls are TRBV4-3 and TRBJ1-1; maybe TRBD1 (5 bases). Germline CDR1 LGHNA, CDR2 YSLEER. The V end lost 5 bases, the J end lost 1 base, and 11 bases lay between the germline ends. This CDR3 contains 14 residues. The CDR3 here is CASSYLQGNTEAFF. CDR3 DNA sequence: TGCGCCAGCAGCTATTTGCAGGGGAACACTGAAGCTTTCTTT.

The rearrangement uses TRBV9 and TRBJ1-1; TRBD1 matches 7 bases. Germline trimming cut 0 bases from V and 7 bases from J; bases unmatched to any gene: 9. Germline loops: CDR1 SGDLS, CDR2 YYNGEE. The CDR3 is 15 residues long. The CDR3 sequence is CASSVGNRGLGEAFF. As DNA, the CDR3 is TGTGCCAGCAGCGTAGGTAATAGGGGGCTAGGTGAAGCTTTCTTT.

This clone is a singleton in its sample. This sequence joins TRBV19 and TRBJ2-6, with a weak D call TRBD2 (5 bases). Trimming cost V 9 bases and J 0 bases, with 12 bases left between them. The CDR3 is 15 residues long. Per germline, CDR1 LNHDA and CDR2 SQIVND (reference sequence). CDR3 DNA sequence: TGTGCCAGCGCCGAACGGGGCTCTGGGGCCAACGTCCTGACTTTC. Protein: CASAERGSGANVLTF.

The gene calls are TRBV30 and TRBJ1-6; the D is unclear. The V gene lost 3 bases and the J gene lost 0 bases, with 12 bases spanning the gap. Germline CDR1 and CDR2: GTSNPN and SVGIG (reference sequence). This CDR3 has 16 residues. CDR3 coding DNA: TGTGCCTGGAGCTCAGGTTTAAGCTCCTATAATTCACCCCTCCACTTT. Amino acids: CAWSSGLSSYNSPLHF.